This T cell receptor beta chain was sequenced in a study of blood T cell repertoires in COVID-19. About the research overall: Collection of acute and convalescent COVID-19 samples took place in the United States, Italy and Spain.

The germline V gene encodes CDR1 SQVTM and CDR2 ANQGSEA. V gave up 3 bases and J gave up 3 bases; unmatched junction bases: 16. The CDR3 has 17 amino acids. In the original analysis: Amplification of reference gene primers was used by the study to estimate nucleated cell counts. Profiled with immunoSEQ multiplex PCR; TCRdb holds only in-frame clones, not every one. Clone size and the V and J calls come from that table; the DNA yielded D and trimming. The sample consists of approximately 73,000 clones, around 84% of them appearing once. This clone showed up just once. Sequencing used peripheral blood. The receptor comes from a woman between 65 and 79 years old with acute or convalescent COVID-19. This rearrangement joins TRBV29-1 to TRBJ2-5; TRBD2 aligns across 7 bases. The CDR3 DNA follows: TGCAGCGTTGAGTCATTGTGGGAGGGCCTTTGGGAAGAGACCCAGTACTTC. Translated: CSVESLWEGLWEETQYF.